This T cell receptor (beta chain) was identified in a study of cytomegalovirus exposure and HLA in healthy donors. Study-level information: Some 80 million unique TCRs from HLA-typed donors were held in an early data release.

Those who donated were healthy bone marrow donors. Both 60 Vbeta primers and 13 Jbeta primers went into the PCR. Only in-frame clones appear in the TCRdb table, and some are missing; sequencing was by immunoSEQ multiplex PCR. Among around 90,000 clones listed, 70% to 85% were seen once. The source material was PBMCs. The TCR sequence derives from a man aged 50 to 60 in good health and CMV-seronegative.

CDR3 bases: TGCGCCAGCAGCAGCGGGAGCGTCACCGGGGAGCTGTTTTTT. It encodes CASSSGSVTGELFF. The chain joins TRBV10-1 to TRBJ2-2; TRBD2 aligns across 8 bases. Germline assignment: CDR1 WNHNN and CDR2 SYGVQD (reference sequence). V shed 6 bases and J 4 bases; nucleotides not matched to a gene: 4. The CDR3 length is 14 residues.